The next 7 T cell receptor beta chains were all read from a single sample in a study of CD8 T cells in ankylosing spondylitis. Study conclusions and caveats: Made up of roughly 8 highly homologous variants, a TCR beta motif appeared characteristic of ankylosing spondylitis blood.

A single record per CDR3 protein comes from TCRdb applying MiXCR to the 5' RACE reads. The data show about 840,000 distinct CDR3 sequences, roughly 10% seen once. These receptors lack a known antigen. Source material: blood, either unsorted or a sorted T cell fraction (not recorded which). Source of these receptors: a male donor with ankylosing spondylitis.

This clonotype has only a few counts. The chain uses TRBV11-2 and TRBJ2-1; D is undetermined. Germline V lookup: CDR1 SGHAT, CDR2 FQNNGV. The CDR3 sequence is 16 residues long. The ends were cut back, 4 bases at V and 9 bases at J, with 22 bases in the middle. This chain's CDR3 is CASSSPVSGRLGEQFF. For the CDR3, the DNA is TGTGCCAGCAGCTCGCCGGTCTCTGGACGATTAGGTGAGCAGTTCTTC.

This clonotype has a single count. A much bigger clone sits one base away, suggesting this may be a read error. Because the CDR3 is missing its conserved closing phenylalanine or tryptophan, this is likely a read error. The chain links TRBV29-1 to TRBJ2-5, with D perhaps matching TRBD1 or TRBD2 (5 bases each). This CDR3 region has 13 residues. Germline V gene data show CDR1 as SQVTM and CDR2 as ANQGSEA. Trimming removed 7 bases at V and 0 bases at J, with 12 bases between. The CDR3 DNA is TGCAGCGCCCCCGGGACCGACCAAGAGACCCAGTACATC. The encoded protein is CSAPGTDQETQYI.

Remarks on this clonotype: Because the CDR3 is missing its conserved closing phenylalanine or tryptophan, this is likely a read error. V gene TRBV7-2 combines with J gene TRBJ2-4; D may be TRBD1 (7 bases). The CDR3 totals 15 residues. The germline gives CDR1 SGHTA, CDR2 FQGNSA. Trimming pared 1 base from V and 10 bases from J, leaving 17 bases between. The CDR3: CASSLVAQQGRIQYL. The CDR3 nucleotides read TGTGCCAGCAGCTTAGTGGCCCAACAGGGGAGGATTCAGTACCTC.

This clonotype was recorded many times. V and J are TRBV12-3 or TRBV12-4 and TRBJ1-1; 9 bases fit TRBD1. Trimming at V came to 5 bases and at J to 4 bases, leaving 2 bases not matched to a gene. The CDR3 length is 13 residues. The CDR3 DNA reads TGTGCCAGCAGTCCGGGACAGGGCACTGAAGCTTTCTTT. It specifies CASSPGQGTEAFF.

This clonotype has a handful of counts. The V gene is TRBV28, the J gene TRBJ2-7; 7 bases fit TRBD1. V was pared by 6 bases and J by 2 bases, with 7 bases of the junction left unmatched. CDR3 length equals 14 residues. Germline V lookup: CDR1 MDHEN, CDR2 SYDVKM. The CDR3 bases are TGTGCCAGCAGCCTAAACGACAGGGCCTACGAGCAGTACTTC. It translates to CASSLNDRAYEQYF.

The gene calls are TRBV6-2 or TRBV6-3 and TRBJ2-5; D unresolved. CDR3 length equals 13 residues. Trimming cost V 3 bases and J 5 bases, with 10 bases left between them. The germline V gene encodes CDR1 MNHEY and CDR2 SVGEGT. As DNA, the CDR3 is TGTGCCAGCAGTTATCGGCCTCTGGAGACCCAGTACTTC. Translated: CASSYRPLETQYF.

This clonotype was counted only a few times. The CDR3 protein is CASTSSWGGVGTEAFF. CDR3 coding DNA: TGTGCCAGCACCTCCTCGTGGGGGGGGGTAGGTACTGAAGCTTTCTTT. This sequence joins TRBV12-3 or TRBV12-4 and TRBJ1-1; a weak D match, TRBD1 (5 bases). Trimming removed 7 bases at V and 5 bases at J, with 23 bases between. The CDR3 is made up of 16 amino acids.